The 18 T cell receptor beta chains reported below all come from one sample, sequenced in a study of blood T cell repertoires in COVID-19. The protocol was immunoSEQ multiplex PCR, while the TCRdb copy is restricted to in-frame clones and leaves out a portion. The sample lists over 200,000 clones, 86% occurring once. The sequencing input was peripheral blood. These receptors all come from an elderly man with acute or convalescent COVID-19.

V usage is TRBV18 and J usage is TRBJ1-2; a weak D match, TRBD1 (5 bases). With 5 bases removed from V and 7 bases from J, the gap between germline ends came to 14 bases. Germline values: CDR1 KGHSH, CDR2 LQKENI. CDR3 length: 13 amino acids. The CDR3 loop reads CASSTSRGLGYTF. The CDR3 region has the DNA TGTGCCAGCTCAACCTCTCGGGGACTTGGCTACACCTTC.

This clone was observed a handful of times. This sequence joins TRBV3-1 (or the pseudogene TRBV3-2) and TRBJ2-1, with 10 bases that match TRBD2. V shed 5 bases, J shed 7 bases, and the junction held 5 bases outside the gene matches. CDR1 and CDR2 from the germline V gene are LGHDT and YNNKEL (reference sequence). CDR3 size: 14 residues. The CDR3 sequence is CASSSQAGGNEQFF. CDR3 nucleotide sequence: TGTGCCAGCAGCTCCCAAGCGGGAGGGAATGAGCAGTTCTTC.

The chain uses TRBV4-3 and TRBJ1-5, with 7 bases fitting TRBD1. V was pared by 0 bases and J by 11 bases, with 7 bases of the junction left unmatched. The CDR3 spans 14 residues. Germline assignment: CDR1 LGHNA and CDR2 YSLEER. Here the CDR3 reads CASSQDQGVGAQHF. Written as DNA, the CDR3 is TGCGCCAGCAGCCAAGATCAGGGGGTTGGGGCCCAGCATTTT.

The J gene is TRBJ1-1, the V gene TRBV6-5, with unresolved D. Trimming pared 6 bases from V and 4 bases from J, leaving 15 bases between. The germline CDR1 and CDR2 sequences are MNHEY and SVGAGI. The CDR3 totals 14 residues. CDR3 sequence: CASSAPGVGTEAFF. CDR3 DNA: TGTGCCAGCAGCGCACCGGGAGTCGGCACTGAAGCTTTCTTT.

V usage is TRBV30 and J usage is TRBJ1-2; D possibly corresponds to TRBD1 (5 bases). With 6 bases removed from V and 5 bases from J, the gap between germline ends came to 19 bases. This CDR3 contains 14 residues. From germline, CDR1 is GTSNPN and CDR2 SVGIG (reference sequence). CDR3 DNA sequence: TGTGCCTGCTTACAAGGGGCCGCTACTTATGGCTACACCTTC. Amino acids: CACLQGAATYGYTF.

This chain connects TRBV27 to TRBJ1-1; 9 positions agree with TRBD1. V was pared by 5 bases and J by 4 bases, with 11 bases of the junction left unmatched. Germline CDR1 is MNHEY and CDR2 is SMNVEV (reference sequence). This CDR3 contains 16 residues. CDR3 amino acids: CASSLRDREGVTEAFF. CDR3 bases: TGTGCCAGCAGTCTCCGGGACAGGGAAGGTGTCACTGAAGCTTTCTTT.

This clone has more than one count but fewer than ten. The rearrangement joins TRBV2 to TRBJ2-2, with 8 bases that match TRBD1. With V trimmed by 6 bases and J by 5 bases, 14 bases remained unmatched. The CDR3 runs to 17 residues. From germline, CDR1 is SNHLY and CDR2 FYNNEI. The CDR3 loop reads CASRPRGDRIGTGELFF. CDR3 in DNA: TGTGCCAGCAGACCTAGGGGGGACAGGATCGGGACCGGGGAGCTGTTTTTT.

The rearrangement uses TRBV18 and TRBJ1-3; 8 bases are a match to TRBD1. The CDR3 has 16 residues. The V gene's germline CDR1 is KGHSH and CDR2 LQKENI. V lost 2 bases and J lost 0; bases outside the gene matches: 3. Here the CDR3 DNA reads TGTGCCAGCTCACCAAGGGGACAGGACTCTGGAAACACCATATATTTT. Translating it yields CASSPRGQDSGNTIYF.

This chain joins TRBV18 and TRBJ2-7; 8 nucleotides match TRBD1. CDR3 length equals 13 residues. Per germline, CDR1 KGHSH and CDR2 LQKENI. Trimming at V came to 6 bases and at J to 6 bases, leaving 7 bases not matched to a gene. CDR3 in amino acids: CASSLDRGGEQYF. DNA of the CDR3: TGTGCCAGCTCCCTCGACAGGGGTGGCGAGCAGTACTTC.

CDR3 in amino acids: CASSFRGGSEQFF. The CDR3 nucleotides read TGTGCCAGCAGCTTCCGGGGGGGAAGTGAGCAGTTCTTC. The gene calls are TRBV7-3 and TRBJ2-1; 8 bases are a match to TRBD2. The germline V gene encodes CDR1 SGHTA and CDR2 FQGTGA. The CDR3 extends over 13 amino acids. V dropped 3 bases and J dropped 9; count of bases not matched to a gene: 4.

The chain joins TRBV27 to TRBJ1-3; perhaps TRBD1 as D (5 bases). The CDR3 is 13 residues long. V was trimmed by 5 bases and J by 3 bases, leaving 8 bases between them. Germline assignment: CDR1 MNHEY and CDR2 SMNVEV (reference sequence). The CDR3 DNA reads TGTGCCAGCAGTCAGGGTTATGGAAACACCATATATTTT. Translated: CASSQGYGNTIYF.

This chain connects TRBV6-5 to TRBJ2-7; 9 positions match TRBD1. V lost 7 bases and J lost 0; bases outside the gene matches: 4. The germline gives CDR1 MNHEY, CDR2 SVGAGI. The CDR3 extends over 14 amino acids. CDR3 residues: CASMGQGPSYEQYV. CDR3 DNA sequence: TGTGCCAGCATGGGACAGGGCCCCTCCTACGAGCAGTACGTC.

V is TRBV29-1 and J is TRBJ2-1, with 9 bases lining up with TRBD1. The J segment lost 8 bases and the V segment lost 1 base, leaving 3 bases of the junction unmatched. Germline values: CDR1 SQVTM, CDR2 ANQGSEA. This CDR3 is built from 13 residues. In DNA, the CDR3 is TGCAGCGTTGAAGTTAGACAGGGGGATGAGCAGTTCTTC. Its protein is CSVEVRQGDEQFF.

This chain connects TRBV4-1 to TRBJ2-7, with D tentatively TRBD1 (5 bases). The germline V and J ends were trimmed by 3 bases and 9 bases, with 15 bases remaining between them. The CDR3 contains 13 residues. CDR1 and CDR2 from the germline V gene are MGHRA and YSYEKL. CDR3 nucleotide sequence: TGCGCCAGCAGCCATGGGCCGAAGCAGGGGCAGTACTTC. Translated: CASSHGPKQGQYF.

V is TRBV5-1 and J is TRBJ1-2, with a possible D match to TRBD1 (5 bases). The V end lost 4 bases, the J end lost 3 bases, and 10 bases lay between the germline ends. The germline V gene encodes CDR1 SGHRS and CDR2 YFSETQ. The CDR3 runs to 13 residues. As DNA, the CDR3 is TGCGCCAGCAGCCTGGACATTTACTATGGCTACACCTTC. It codes for CASSLDIYYGYTF.

CDR3: CASSNGLSPSYNEQFF. The CDR3 coding sequence is TGTGCCAGCAGCAACGGACTATCTCCCTCCTACAATGAGCAGTTCTTC. The rearrangement joins TRBV7-9 to TRBJ2-1, with a tentative D call TRBD2 (6 bases). Trimming removed 5 bases at V and 0 bases at J, with 14 bases between. Germline CDR1 is SEHNR and CDR2 is FQNEAQ (reference sequence). There are 16 residues in the CDR3.

The genes are TRBV19 and TRBJ2-3; no reliable D call. Trimming took 7 bases from V and 1 from J, leaving 18 bases between them. CDR1 and CDR2 from the germline V gene are LNHDA and SQIVND (reference sequence). The CDR3 runs 16 residues. The CDR3 sequence: CASTRSGWSRTDTQYF. CDR3 nucleotides: TGTGCCAGTACCCGGTCCGGTTGGAGCCGCACAGATACGCAGTATTTT.

The chain employs TRBV7-9 and TRBJ1-2, with TRBD1 matching over 8 bases. Germline V gene data show CDR1 as SEHNR and CDR2 as FQNEAQ (reference sequence). The CDR3 spans 12 residues. As DNA, the CDR3 is TGTGCAATGGACAGGGAGACCTATGGCTACACCTTC. It yields the protein CAMDRETYGYTF. The full variable domain, its missing parts supplied by reference TRBV7-9 and TRBJ1-2, is DTGVSQNPRHKITKRGQNVTFRCDPISEHNRLYWYRQTLGQGPEFLTYFQNEAQLEKSRLLSDRFSAERPKGSFSTLEIQRTEQGDSAMYLCAMDRETYGYTFGSGTRLTVV.